Following are 9 T cell receptor beta chains from one sample sequenced in a study of blood T cell repertoires in COVID-19. Produced via immunoSEQ multiplex PCR; TCRdb's table is partial and in-frame only. The sample contains more than 110,000 clones, 80% to 85% of which appear only once. Sequenced input: PBMCs or T cells enriched from blood (not recorded which). The receptor source for this set is a man aged 35 to 55 with acute COVID-19.

The rearrangement joins TRBV5-6 to TRBJ2-2; TRBD1 matches at 9 bases. The CDR3 loop spans 16 amino acids. Germline V gives CDR1 SGHDT, CDR2 YYEEEE. Trimming at V came to 3 bases and at J to 3 bases, leaving 6 bases not matched to a gene. CDR3 loop: CASSSGGTGYTGELFF. DNA for the CDR3: TGTGCCAGCAGCTCAGGCGGGACAGGGTACACCGGGGAGCTGTTTTTT. Drawing the rest from reference TRBV5-6 and TRBJ2-2, the complete variable domain is DAGVTQSPTHLIKTRGQQVTLRCSPKSGHDTVSWYQQALGQGPQFIFQYYEEEERQRGNFPDRFSGHQFPNYSSELNVNALLLGDSALYLCASSSGGTGYTGELFFGEGSRLTVL.

V is TRBV7-9 and J is TRBJ1-5; TRBD1 matches at 9 bases. The germline gives CDR1 SEHNR, CDR2 FQNEAQ (reference sequence). V lost 1 base to trimming and J lost 5 bases; unmatched junction nucleotides: 0. This CDR3 region has 14 residues. The CDR3: CASSLGQGDQPQHF. The CDR3 coding sequence is TGTGCCAGCAGCTTAGGACAGGGGGATCAGCCCCAGCATTTT. Full variable domain (missing parts from reference TRBV7-9 and TRBJ1-5): DTGVSQNPRHKITKRGQNVTFRCDPISEHNRLYWYRQTLGQGPEFLTYFQNEAQLEKSRLLSDRFSAERPKGSFSTLEIQRTEQGDSAMYLCASSLGQGDQPQHFGDGTRLSIL.

The chain couples TRBV5-1 to TRBJ1-1, with TRBD1 matching 11 bases. Per the germline V gene, CDR1 is SGHRS and CDR2 is YFSETQ. The CDR3 length is 14 residues. Trimming took 4 bases from V and 4 from J; bases not matched to a gene: 3. In nucleotides, the CDR3 is TGCGCCAGCAGCCTAGGGACAGGGGGCACTGAAGCTTTCTTT. Residues: CASSLGTGGTEAFF. Drawing the rest from reference TRBV5-1 and TRBJ1-1, the complete variable domain is KAGVTQTPRYLIKTRGQQVTLSCSPISGHRSVSWYQQTPGQGLQFLFEYFSETQRNKGNFPGRFSGRQFSNSRSEMNVSTLELGDSALYLCASSLGTGGTEAFFGQGTRLTVV.

The chain joins TRBV29-1 to TRBJ2-2; possibly TRBD1 for D (6 bases). The CDR3 loop spans 17 amino acids. Germline values: CDR1 SQVTM, CDR2 ANQGSEA. V dropped 4 bases and J dropped 1 base, with 19 bases sitting between them. CDR3 loop: CSVVPSSGTQNTGELFF. CDR3 sequence (DNA): TGCAGCGTTGTACCCTCGTCAGGGACACAGAACACCGGGGAGCTGTTTTTT.

This chain uses TRBV14 with TRBJ1-1; D not certain. The CDR3 contains 14 residues. Between the trimmed V and J ends, which lost 0 bases and 11 bases, there was a span of 16 bases. CDR1 and CDR2 (germline): SGHDN, FVKESK. CDR3 nucleotides: TGTGCCAGCAGCCAAGAGCGGGCCTCCACCGGCGCTTTCTTT. Translation gives CASSQERASTGAFF. The whole variable domain, remainder taken from reference TRBV14 and TRBJ1-1, is EAGVTQFPSHSVIEKGQTVTLRCDPISGHDNLYWYRRVMGKEIKFLLHFVKESKQDESGMPNNRFLAERTGGTYSTLKVQPAELEDSGVYFCASSQERASTGAFFGQGTRLTVV.

This chain connects TRBV4-1 to TRBJ1-1; possibly TRBD1 for D (6 bases). V lost 1 base to trimming and J lost 12 bases, with 12 bases between them. The CDR3 is 12 amino acids. Germline CDR1 MGHRA, CDR2 YSYEKL. CDR3: CASSQAGTRTFF. The CDR3 bases are TGCGCCAGCAGCCAAGCCGGGACAAGGACTTTCTTT.

This clone has a handful of counts. V usage is TRBV18 and J usage is TRBJ2-2; 9 nucleotides line up with TRBD1. Germline values: CDR1 KGHSH, CDR2 LQKENI. This CDR3 is built from 15 residues. After removal of 4 bases from V and 2 bases from J, the junction contained 2 bases not matched to a gene. As DNA, the CDR3 is TGTGCCAGCTCACGACAGGGGGTTAACACCGGGGAGCTGTTTTTT. Its translation is CASSRQGVNTGELFF.

The V and J genes are TRBV11-2 and TRBJ2-7; D ambiguous. The V end lost 4 bases, the J end lost 0 bases, and 7 bases lay between the germline ends. Germline V gives CDR1 SGHAT, CDR2 FQNNGV. The CDR3 is 13 residues long. In DNA form, the CDR3 reads TGTGCCAGCAGCTCCCCTCCCTCCTACGAGCAGTACTTC. It translates to CASSSPPSYEQYF.

The chain couples TRBV28 to TRBJ2-1, with 12 bases fitting TRBD2. Unmatched junction bases numbered 9, after V lost 5 bases and J lost 10 bases. Germline V CDR1 and CDR2: MDHEN, SYDVKM. The CDR3 runs 15 residues. The CDR3 protein is CASSETSGRNQEQFF. The CDR3 nucleotides read TGTGCCAGCAGTGAGACTAGCGGGAGAAACCAAGAGCAGTTCTTC.